The 25 T cell receptor beta chains presented below share a single source sample, sequenced in a study of blood T cells in healthy people across ages. Primed by a sample-barcoded 5' primer and a J-beta primer mix, a second PCR proceeded for about 6 to 12 cycles. A single record per CDR3 protein comes from TCRdb applying MiXCR to the 5' RACE reads. The table records roughly 1.5 million distinct CDR3 sequences, under 55% of them present only once. Material for sequencing was blood. The origin of the receptors is a woman in her late teens or twenties in good health.

This clonotype was counted a few times. The chain joins TRBV29-1 to TRBJ1-2, with TRBD1 matching over 9 bases. The CDR3 runs 12 residues. The germline V gene encodes CDR1 SQVTM and CDR2 ANQGSEA. The V segment lost 6 bases and the J segment 4 bases; nucleotides outside the gene matches: 3. The CDR3 reads CSVLDRGYGYTF. The CDR3, as DNA: TGCAGCGTGCTGGACAGGGGCTATGGCTACACCTTC.

The V gene is TRBV12-3 or TRBV12-4, the J gene TRBJ2-1, with D perhaps given as TRBD1 or TRBD2 (5 bases each). The CDR3 contains 15 residues. V was trimmed by 5 bases and J by 8 bases, leaving 19 bases between them. The CDR3 DNA is TGTGCCAGCAGTCCGAGGGGTAGGAGCCCGGATGAGCAGTTCTTC. Its protein product is CASSPRGRSPDEQFF.

In its sample, this clonotype was seen a few times. The V and J genes are TRBV20-1 and TRBJ1-5; tentatively, D is TRBD1 (5 bases). Germline V CDR1 and CDR2: DFQATT, SNEGSKA (reference sequence). This CDR3 contains 14 residues. Trimming stripped 5 bases from V and 0 bases from J, with 11 bases between. CDR3 region: CSAQQGFSNQPQHF. CDR3 DNA: TGCAGTGCTCAGCAGGGTTTTAGCAATCAGCCCCAGCATTTT.

In this sample, this clonotype turned up a few times. The rearrangement joins TRBV6-1 to TRBJ1-6, with no clear D. CDR1 MNHNS and CDR2 SASEGT come from the germline V gene. The CDR3 runs to 15 residues. V gave up 0 bases and J gave up 2 bases, with 5 bases separating them. DNA of the CDR3: TGTGCCAGCAGTGAAGCAGGGACCTATAATTCACCCCTCCACTTT. Protein product: CASSEAGTYNSPLHF.

Details on this clonotype: The germline gene is not matched at one end of the junction; a read error may be the cause. The V call is TRBV7-7, the J call TRBJ2-1, with a possible D match to TRBD2 (7 bases). This CDR3 has 13 amino acids. CDR1 is SSHAT and CDR2 is FNYEAQ in the germline V gene (reference sequence). The CDR3 loop is CASSWGGLNEQFF. CDR3 sequence (DNA): TGTGCTAGCAGCTGGGGGGGGCTCAATGAGCAGTTCTTC.

In this sample, this clonotype turned up a few times. The chain has TRBV6-2 or TRBV6-3 and TRBJ2-1; 7 nucleotides match TRBD1. CDR1 is MNHEY, CDR2 SVGEGT, per germline. The ends lost 8 bases at V and 0 bases at J; junction bases unmatched: 4. The CDR3 consists of 14 residues. CDR3 region: CASEGDSSYNEQFF. For the CDR3, the DNA is TGTGCCAGCGAGGGGGACAGCTCCTACAATGAGCAGTTCTTC.

The rearrangement joins TRBV29-1 to TRBJ1-4, with no clear D. Germline loops: CDR1 SQVTM, CDR2 ANQGSEA. This CDR3 comprises 13 residues. V dropped 2 bases and J dropped 8 bases, with 12 bases sitting between them. The CDR3 region has the DNA TGCAGCGTTGAAAGCCAGTTAGAGGAAAAACTGTTTTTT. Its translation: CSVESQLEEKLFF.

The V call is TRBV2, the J call TRBJ1-1; 12 bases are a match to TRBD1. Germline V gene lookup returns CDR1 SNHLY and CDR2 FYNNEI. This CDR3 spans 15 amino acids. With V trimmed by 7 bases and J by 4 bases, 7 bases remained unmatched. The CDR3 DNA reads TGTGCCAGCACCGGGACAGGGGGCGCGGGCACTGAAGCTTTCTTT. As protein: CASTGTGGAGTEAFF.

As for this clonotype: Relative to the germline gene, one junction end is altered; a read error may explain this. The chain links TRBV4-3 to TRBJ2-7; 7 bases map to TRBD2. The CDR3 is 15 residues long. CDR1 and CDR2 from the germline V gene are LGHNA and YSLEER. DNA of the CDR3: TGCGCGAGCAGCCAAGATCCTGGACTAGTAGGCGAGCAGTACTTC. This sequence encodes CASSQDPGLVGEQYF.

The V gene is TRBV12-3 or TRBV12-4, the J gene TRBJ2-7, with 9 nucleotides matching TRBD2. The J call may be faulty, since TRBJ2-5 better matches the DNA end. The CDR3 totals 16 residues. CDR3 sequence reads: CASSFEREASPGTQYF. Written as DNA, the CDR3 is TGTGCCAGCAGTTTCGAGCGGGAGGCCTCCCCGGGGACCCAGTACTTC.

In its sample, this clonotype was seen a few times. The chain joins TRBV13 to TRBJ1-2; D is perhaps TRBD1 (6 bases). V was clipped by 5 bases and J by 5 bases, with 21 bases between them. The CDR3 runs to 16 residues. Per the germline V gene, CDR1 is PRHDT and CDR2 is FYEKMQ (reference sequence). CDR3 nucleotide sequence: TGTGCCAGCAGCAACCCGGTGGCGGCAGGGGATTATGGCTACACCTTC. Translated, it gives CASSNPVAAGDYGYTF. The full variable domain, rest sourced from reference TRBV13 and TRBJ1-2, is AAGVIQSPRHLIKEKRETATLKCYPIPRHDTVYWYQQGPGQDPQFLISFYEKMQSDKGSIPDRFSAQQFSDYHSELNMSSLELGDSALYFCASSNPVAAGDYGYTFGSGTRLTVV.

The chain uses TRBV11-2 and TRBJ1-2; D might be TRBD1 (6 bases). V lost 4 bases and J lost 9, with 18 bases in between. The CDR3 has 14 amino acids. The germline V gene has CDR1 SGHAT and CDR2 FQNNGV. CDR3 region: CASSSLRGALRYTF. DNA of the CDR3: TGTGCCAGCAGCTCTTTAAGGGGGGCCCTTCGCTACACCTTC.

This clonotype was recorded once. The chain employs TRBV7-9 and TRBJ2-1, with a tentative D call TRBD1 (5 bases). The CDR3 runs 17 residues. Per germline, CDR1 SEHNR and CDR2 FQNEAQ (reference sequence). V lost 4 bases to trimming and J lost 0 bases, with 16 bases between them. CDR3 coding DNA: TGTGCCAGCAGCTACCCCAAAGGGGCCGGCTCCTACAATGAGCAGTTCTTC. Amino acid sequence: CASSYPKGAGSYNEQFF.

This sequence joins TRBV9 and TRBJ2-3; 7 nucleotides agree with TRBD1. Germline CDR1 reads SGDLS; CDR2 reads YYNGEE. The trim removed 0 bases at V and 4 bases at J, leaving 5 bases unmatched. The CDR3 totals 15 residues. CDR3 nucleotides: TGTGCCAGCAGCGTAGACAGGGGTGGACCAGATACGCAGTATTTT. Translating it yields CASSVDRGGPDTQYF.

This rearrangement joins TRBV7-2 to TRBJ1-1; maybe TRBD1 (5 bases). Germline V lookup: CDR1 SGHTA, CDR2 FQGNSA. The CDR3 contains 14 residues. Deletions cut 5 bases from V and 10 bases from J, with 20 bases between. The chain's CDR3 is CASSLQPGRNGAFF. Here the CDR3 DNA reads TGTGCCAGCAGCCTTCAACCGGGACGGAACGGAGCTTTCTTT.

This clonotype has only a few counts. This chain joins TRBV6-6 and TRBJ1-1, with D unresolved. CDR1 is MNHNY and CDR2 is SVGAGI in the germline V gene (reference sequence). Deletions cut 3 bases from V and 1 base from J, with 6 bases between. The CDR3 consists of 13 residues. The CDR3 is CASSYEENTEAFF. The CDR3 DNA sequence: TGTGCCAGCAGTTATGAAGAGAACACTGAAGCTTTCTTT.

This clonotype was seen a few times. The V and J genes are TRBV7-6 and TRBJ2-5; D remains unclear. CDR1 is SGHVS and CDR2 is FNYEAQ in the germline V gene. With 1 base removed from V and 2 bases from J, the gap between germline ends came to 11 bases. The CDR3 runs 15 residues. The CDR3 is CASSLDLEPQETQYF. The CDR3 DNA reads as TGTGCCAGCAGCTTAGATCTCGAACCGCAAGAGACCCAGTACTTC.

The chain employs TRBV20-1 and TRBJ2-2, with 7 bases fitting TRBD1. V shed 2 bases and J 4 bases; nucleotides not matched to a gene: 4. Germline V CDR1 and CDR2: DFQATT, SNEGSKA (reference sequence). This CDR3 is 14 amino acids long. The CDR3 bases are TGCAGTGCTAGACGGACAGGACGCACCGGGGAGCTGTTTTTT. Encoded protein: CSARRTGRTGELFF.

The chain recombines TRBV25-1 with TRBJ1-2; no clear D gene. Germline CDR1 is MGHDK and CDR2 is SYGVNS. This CDR3 has 13 residues. V was trimmed by 3 bases and J by 8 bases, leaving 13 bases between them. CDR3 region: CASSDPAFGGYTF. Written as DNA, the CDR3 is TGTGCCAGCAGTGACCCCGCCTTCGGCGGCTACACCTTC.

This clonotype was counted only a few times. V gene TRBV3-1 combines with J gene TRBJ2-3; 8 positions match TRBD2. Germline CDR1 is LGHDT and CDR2 is YNNKEL (reference sequence). J gave up 3 bases and V 0 bases, and 14 bases lay outside the gene matches. The length of the CDR3 is 19 residues. CDR3 sequence: CASSQDPPGAGGRTDTQYF. The CDR3 DNA reads TGTGCCAGCAGCCAAGATCCCCCTGGCGCGGGGGGTCGGACAGATACGCAGTATTTT.

The V gene is TRBV6-1, the J gene TRBJ2-2; the D gene could be TRBD1 or TRBD2 (5 bases each). CDR1 is MNHNS, CDR2 SASEGT, per germline. The CDR3 extends over 18 amino acids. V lost 6 bases and J 6 bases, leaving 26 bases between the germline ends. CDR3 sequence reads: CASSFTGPGTLTAGELFF. CDR3 nucleotides: TGTGCCAGCAGCTTTACGGGACCCGGGACCCTAACAGCCGGGGAGCTGTTTTTT.

The CDR3 loop reads CSGKGSNQPQHF. DNA for the CDR3: TGCAGCGGTAAGGGGAGCAATCAGCCCCAGCATTTT. The chain recombines TRBV20-1 with TRBJ1-5; D might be TRBD1 (5 bases). Per the germline V gene, CDR1 is DFQATT and CDR2 is SNEGSKA (reference sequence). This CDR3 spans 12 amino acids.

The CDR3 here is CAGSGTGGWGYTF. As DNA, the CDR3 is TGTGCCGGTTCCGGGACAGGAGGTTGGGGCTACACCTTC. The rearrangement uses TRBV19 and TRBJ1-2; 8 bases are shared with TRBD1. The V gene end was trimmed by 11 bases and the J gene end by 8 bases; junction bases not matched to a gene: 13. The germline V gene has CDR1 LNHDA and CDR2 SQIVND (reference sequence). This CDR3 spans 13 amino acids.

The rearrangement links TRBV7-2 to TRBJ2-3, with 9 positions matching TRBD2. Unmatched junction bases numbered 10, after V lost 4 bases and J lost 2 bases. The V gene's germline CDR1 is SGHTA and CDR2 FQGNSA. The CDR3 covers 17 residues. The CDR3 DNA reads TGTGCCAGCAGCTCCCCCGAGGTAGCGGGGGCCACAGATACGCAGTATTTT. Amino acid sequence: CASSSPEVAGATDTQYF.

In DNA form, the CDR3 reads TGTGCCAGCAGTGAAACAGACAGCAATCAGCCCCAGCATTTT. Protein product: CASSETDSNQPQHF. The chain employs TRBV2 and TRBJ1-5; D ambiguous. CDR1 and CDR2 (germline): SNHLY, FYNNEI. This CDR3 contains 14 residues. Trimming took off 2 bases at V and 1 base at J, with 6 bases between the two ends.